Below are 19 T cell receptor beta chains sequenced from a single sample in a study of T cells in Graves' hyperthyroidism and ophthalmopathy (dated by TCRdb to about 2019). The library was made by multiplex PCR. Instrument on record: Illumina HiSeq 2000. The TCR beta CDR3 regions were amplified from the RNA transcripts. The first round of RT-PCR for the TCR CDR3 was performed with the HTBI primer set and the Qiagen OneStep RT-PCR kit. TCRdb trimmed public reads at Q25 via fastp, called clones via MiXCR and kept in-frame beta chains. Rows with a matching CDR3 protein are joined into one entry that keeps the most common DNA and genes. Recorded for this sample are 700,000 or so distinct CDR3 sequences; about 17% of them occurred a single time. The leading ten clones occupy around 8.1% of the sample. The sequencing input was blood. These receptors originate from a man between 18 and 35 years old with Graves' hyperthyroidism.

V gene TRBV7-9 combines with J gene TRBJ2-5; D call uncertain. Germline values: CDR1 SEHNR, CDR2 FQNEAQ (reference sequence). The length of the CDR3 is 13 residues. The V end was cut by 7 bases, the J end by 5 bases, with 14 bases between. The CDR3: CASINSYRETQYF. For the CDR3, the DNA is TGTGCCAGCATCAATTCTTACCGGGAGACCCAGTACTTC.

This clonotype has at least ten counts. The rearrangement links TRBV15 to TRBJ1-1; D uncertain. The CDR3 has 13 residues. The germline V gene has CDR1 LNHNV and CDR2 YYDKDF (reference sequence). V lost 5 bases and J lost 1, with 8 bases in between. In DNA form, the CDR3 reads TGTGCCACCAGCTTTAACAAGAACACTGAAGCTTTCTTT. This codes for CATSFNKNTEAFF.

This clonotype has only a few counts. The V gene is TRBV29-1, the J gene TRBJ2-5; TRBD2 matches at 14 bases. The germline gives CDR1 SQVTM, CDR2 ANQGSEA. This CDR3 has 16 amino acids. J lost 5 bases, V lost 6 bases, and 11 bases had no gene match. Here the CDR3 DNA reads TGCAGCGTGAGGGGACTAGCGGGAGTGGGCCCCGAGACCCAGTACTTC. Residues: CSVRGLAGVGPETQYF.

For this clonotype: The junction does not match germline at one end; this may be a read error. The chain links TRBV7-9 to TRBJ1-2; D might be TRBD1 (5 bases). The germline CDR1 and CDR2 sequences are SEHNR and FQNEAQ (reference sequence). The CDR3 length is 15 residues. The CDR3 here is CASSQDSLTNYGYTF. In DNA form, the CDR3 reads TGCGCCAGCAGCCAAGACAGCCTTACTAACTATGGCTACACCTTC.

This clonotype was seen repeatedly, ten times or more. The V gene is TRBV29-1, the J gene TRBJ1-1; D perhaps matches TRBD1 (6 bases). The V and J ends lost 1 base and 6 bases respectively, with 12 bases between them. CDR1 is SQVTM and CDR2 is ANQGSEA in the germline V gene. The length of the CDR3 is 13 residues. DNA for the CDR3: TGCAGCGTTGAAGGTATCGACAGGCCTGAAGCTTTCTTT. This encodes CSVEGIDRPEAFF.

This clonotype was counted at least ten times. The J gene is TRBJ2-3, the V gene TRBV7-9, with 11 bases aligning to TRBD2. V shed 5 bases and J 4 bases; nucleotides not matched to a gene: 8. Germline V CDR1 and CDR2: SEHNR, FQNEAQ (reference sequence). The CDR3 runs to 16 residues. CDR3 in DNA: TGTGCCAGCAGCCCCCCCTGGACTAGCGGGCCAGATACGCAGTATTTT. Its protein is CASSPPWTSGPDTQYF.

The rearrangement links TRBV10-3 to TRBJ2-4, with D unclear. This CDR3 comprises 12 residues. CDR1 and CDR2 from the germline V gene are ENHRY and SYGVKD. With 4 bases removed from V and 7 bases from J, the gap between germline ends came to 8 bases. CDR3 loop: CAISAVGNIQYF. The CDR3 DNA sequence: TGTGCCATCAGTGCCGTGGGGAACATTCAGTACTTC.

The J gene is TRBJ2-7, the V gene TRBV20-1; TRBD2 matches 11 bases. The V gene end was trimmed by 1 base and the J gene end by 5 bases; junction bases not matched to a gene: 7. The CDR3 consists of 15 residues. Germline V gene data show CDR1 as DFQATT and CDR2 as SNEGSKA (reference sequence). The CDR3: CSARALAGGSHEQYF. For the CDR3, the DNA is TGCAGTGCTAGAGCTTTAGCGGGAGGGTCCCACGAGCAGTACTTC.

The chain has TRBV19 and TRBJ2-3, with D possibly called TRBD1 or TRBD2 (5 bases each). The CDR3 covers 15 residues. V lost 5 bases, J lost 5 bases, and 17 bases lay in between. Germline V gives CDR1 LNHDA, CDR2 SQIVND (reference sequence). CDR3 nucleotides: TGTGCCAGTAGTCCGGGACCTGCGCGCGAAGATACGCAGTATTTT. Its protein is CASSPGPAREDTQYF. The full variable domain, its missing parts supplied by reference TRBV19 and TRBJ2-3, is DGGITQSPKYLFRKEGQNVTLSCEQNLNHDAMYWYRQDPGQGLRLIYYSQIVNDFQKGDIAEGYSVSREKKESFPLTVTSAQKNPTAFYLCASSPGPAREDTQYFGPGTRLTVL.

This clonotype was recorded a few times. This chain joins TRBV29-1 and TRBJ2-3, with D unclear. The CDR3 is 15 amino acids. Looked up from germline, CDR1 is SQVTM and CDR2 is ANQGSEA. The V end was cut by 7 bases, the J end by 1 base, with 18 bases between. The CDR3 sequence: CSAARLVAGTDTQYF. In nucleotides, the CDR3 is TGCAGCGCCGCCCGGTTAGTAGCCGGCACAGATACGCAGTATTTT.

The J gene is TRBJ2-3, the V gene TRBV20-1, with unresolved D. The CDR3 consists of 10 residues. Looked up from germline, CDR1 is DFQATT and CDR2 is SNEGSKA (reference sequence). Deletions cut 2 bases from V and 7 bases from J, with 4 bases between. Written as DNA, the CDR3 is TGCAGTGCTAGACTAAATACGCAGTATTTT. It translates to CSARLNTQYF.

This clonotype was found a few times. CDR3 in amino acids: CASSETDGEQYF. DNA of the CDR3: TGTGCCAGCAGCGAGACGGATGGCGAGCAGTACTTC. V usage is TRBV7-9 and J usage is TRBJ2-7; D ambiguous. Germline values: CDR1 SEHNR, CDR2 FQNEAQ (reference sequence). Trimming removed 5 bases at V and 6 bases at J, with 11 bases between. There are 12 residues in the CDR3.

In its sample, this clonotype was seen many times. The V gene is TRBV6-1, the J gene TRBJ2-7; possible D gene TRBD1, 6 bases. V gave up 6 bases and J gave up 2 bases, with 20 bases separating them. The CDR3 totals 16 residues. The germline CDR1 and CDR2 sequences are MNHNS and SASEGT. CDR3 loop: CASRTGYRAMTYEQYF. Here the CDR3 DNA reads TGTGCCAGCAGGACAGGCTACAGGGCTATGACCTACGAGCAGTACTTC.

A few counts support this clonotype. The CDR3 loop reads CASSWGGTGANVLTF. CDR3 DNA sequence: TGTGCCAGCAGTTGGGGGGGAACCGGGGCCAACGTCCTGACTTTC. The V call is TRBV6-2 or TRBV6-3, the J call TRBJ2-6; 7 bases match TRBD2. The CDR3 length is 15 residues. V was pared by 4 bases and J by 4 bases, with 4 bases of the junction left unmatched. Looked up from germline, CDR1 is MNHEY and CDR2 is SVGEGT.

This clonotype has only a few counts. The CDR3 region has the DNA TGCGCCAGCAGCACCCAAACGGGGATGAACACTGAAGCTTTCTTT. This translates into CASSTQTGMNTEAFF. This chain connects TRBV5-1 to TRBJ1-1, with D unresolved. The germline gives CDR1 SGHRS, CDR2 YFSETQ. The CDR3 length is 15 residues. The germline V and J ends were trimmed by 4 bases and 0 bases, with 13 bases remaining between them.

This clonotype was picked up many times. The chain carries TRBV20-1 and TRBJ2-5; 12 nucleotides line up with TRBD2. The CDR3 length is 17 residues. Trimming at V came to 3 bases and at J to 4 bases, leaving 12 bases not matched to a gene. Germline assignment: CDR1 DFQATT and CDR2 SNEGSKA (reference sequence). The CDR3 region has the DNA TGCAGTGCTAGCCCCACCCCTAGCGGGAGGGCGGCAGAGACCCAGTACTTC. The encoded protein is CSASPTPSGRAAETQYF.

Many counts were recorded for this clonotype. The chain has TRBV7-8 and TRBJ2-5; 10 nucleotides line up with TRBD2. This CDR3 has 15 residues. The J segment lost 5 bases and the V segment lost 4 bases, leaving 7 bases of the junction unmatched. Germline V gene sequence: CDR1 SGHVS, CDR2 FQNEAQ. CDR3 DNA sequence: TGTGCCAGCAGCTCGCTAGCGGGAGCGGCGGAGACCCAGTACTTC. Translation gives CASSSLAGAAETQYF.

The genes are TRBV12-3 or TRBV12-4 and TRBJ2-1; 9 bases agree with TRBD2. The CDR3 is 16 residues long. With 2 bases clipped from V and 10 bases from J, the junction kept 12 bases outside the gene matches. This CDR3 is CASSLRAGGPGGEQFF. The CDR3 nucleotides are TGTGCCAGCAGTTTACGAGCGGGAGGCCCTGGGGGCGAGCAGTTCTTC.

The CDR3: CASSLGLGQHEQYF. The CDR3 nucleotides are TGTGCCAGCAGTCTCGGTCTTGGACAACACGAGCAGTACTTC. The chain combines TRBV28 with TRBJ2-7, with a possible D match to TRBD1 (5 bases). This CDR3 contains 14 residues. The V gene's germline CDR1 is MDHEN and CDR2 SYDVKM. V was trimmed by 5 bases and J by 5 bases, leaving 16 bases between them.